This TCR beta chain appears in the sequencing data of a study of long-term antiretroviral therapy in people with HIV. The study, taken as a whole, reports: Therapy changes, viral resistance and ART adherence were not documented in the available data. An increase in diversity followed ART, yet levels stayed below transplant donor controls. Someone took the blood between about 2003 and 2017, maybe while older ART regimens were in use.

immunoSEQ v3.0 was run at survey level. Assay: immunoSEQ multiplex PCR; the TCRdb copy retains only in-frame clones and omits some. This sample has some 28,000 clones, with 80% to 85% found just once. Germline V CDR1 and CDR2: MNHEY, SVGAGI. This CDR3 contains 14 residues. V shed 6 bases and J 4 bases; nucleotides not matched to a gene: 5. Worth noting for this clone: Its specificity is unknown.

HIV-positive participants were all treated in the United States. This sequence was found in a man younger than 40 with HIV. The rearrangement joins TRBV6-5 to TRBJ2-7; 11 positions match TRBD1. Sequences were derived from unsorted PBMCs, sampled approximately 2.9 years after starting antiretroviral therapy. Here the CDR3 reads CASSPGQGVYEQYF. The CDR3, as DNA: TGTGCCAGCAGCCCGGGACAGGGGGTGTACGAGCAGTACTTC.